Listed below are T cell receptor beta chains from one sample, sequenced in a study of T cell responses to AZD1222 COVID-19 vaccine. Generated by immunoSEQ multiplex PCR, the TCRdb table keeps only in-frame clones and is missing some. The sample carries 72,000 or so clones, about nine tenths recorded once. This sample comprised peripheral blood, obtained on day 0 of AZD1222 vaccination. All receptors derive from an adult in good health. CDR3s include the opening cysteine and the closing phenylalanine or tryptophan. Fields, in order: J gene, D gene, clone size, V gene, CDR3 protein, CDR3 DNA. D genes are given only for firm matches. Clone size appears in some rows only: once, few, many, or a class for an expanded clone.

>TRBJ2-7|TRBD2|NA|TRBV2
CASSGSGRMYSYEQYF
TGTGCCAGCAGTGGTAGCGGGAGAATGTACTCCTACGAGCAGTACTTC
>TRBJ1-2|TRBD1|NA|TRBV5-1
CASSLVSSLGGDHGYTF
TGCGCCAGCAGCTTGGTGTCTAGTTTAGGGGGCGACCATGGCTACACCTTC
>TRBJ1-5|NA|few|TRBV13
CASSLGLGDQPQHF
TGTGCCAGCAGCTTAGGCCTGGGTGATCAGCCCCAGCATTTT
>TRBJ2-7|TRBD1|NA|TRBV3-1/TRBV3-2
CASSPSADRDVEQYF
TGTGCCAGCAGCCCATCCGCGGACAGGGACGTCGAGCAGTACTTC
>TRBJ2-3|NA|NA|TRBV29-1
CSVPQGGVGTDTQYF
TGCAGCGTTCCCCAGGGCGGCGTAGGCACAGATACGCAGTATTTT
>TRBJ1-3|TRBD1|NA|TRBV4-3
CASSQDRGQAHSGNTIYF
TGCGCCAGCAGCCAAGACCGAGGACAGGCCCACTCTGGAAACACCATATATTTT
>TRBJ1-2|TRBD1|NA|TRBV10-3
CAISESSGTGVYGYTF
TGTGCCATCAGTGAGTCGAGCGGGACAGGGGTCTATGGCTACACCTTC
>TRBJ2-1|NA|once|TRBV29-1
CSVEVVRTDNEQFF
TGCAGCGTTGAAGTGGTCCGGACTGACAATGAGCAGTTCTTC
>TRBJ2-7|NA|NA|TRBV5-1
CASSLVAGASYEQYF
TGCGCCAGCAGCTTGGTTGCGGGGGCCTCCTACGAGCAGTACTTC
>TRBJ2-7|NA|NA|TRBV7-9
CASSLGSYEQYF
TGTGCCAGCAGCTTAGGGTCCTACGAGCAGTACTTC
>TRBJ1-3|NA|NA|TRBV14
CASSQLISGNTIYF
TGTGCCAGCAGCCAACTGATCTCTGGAAACACCATATATTTT
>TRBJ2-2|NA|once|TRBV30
CAWIFSGVHPGELFF
TGTGCCTGGATATTTAGCGGCGTCCACCCCGGGGAGCTGTTTTTT
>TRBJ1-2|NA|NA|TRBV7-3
CASSLGSGYGYTF
TGTGCCAGCAGCTTAGGATCGGGGTATGGCTACACCTTC
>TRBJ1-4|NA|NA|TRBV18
CASSYGQGYEKLFF
TGTGCCAGCTCGTACGGCCAGGGTTATGAAAAACTGTTTTTT
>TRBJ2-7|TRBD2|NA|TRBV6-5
CAILLTSDEQYF
TGTGCCATCTTACTCACTAGCGACGAGCAGTACTTC
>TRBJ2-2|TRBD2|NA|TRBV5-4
CASSLSGRGTGELFF
TGTGCCAGCAGCTTAAGCGGGAGAGGGACCGGGGAGCTGTTTTTT
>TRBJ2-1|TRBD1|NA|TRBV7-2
CASSHRDRKGNEQFF
TGTGCCAGCAGCCACCGGGACAGAAAGGGCAATGAGCAGTTCTTC
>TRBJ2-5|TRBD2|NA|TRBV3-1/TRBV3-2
CASSRTGTSGRQETQYF
TGTGCCAGCAGCCGAACCGGGACTAGCGGGAGGCAAGAGACCCAGTACTTC
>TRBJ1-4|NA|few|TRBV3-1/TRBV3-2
CASRERRLNEKLFF
TGTGCCAGCAGAGAGAGACGCCTTAATGAAAAACTGTTTTTT
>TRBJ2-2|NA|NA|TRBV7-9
CASSFPSWGWNTGELFF
TGTGCCAGCAGCTTCCCCTCCTGGGGGTGGAACACCGGGGAGCTGTTTTTT
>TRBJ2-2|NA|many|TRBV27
CASRGALGPGELFF
TGTGCCAGCCGGGGGGCTCTTGGGCCCGGGGAGCTGTTTTTT
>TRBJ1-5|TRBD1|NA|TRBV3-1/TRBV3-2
CASSPDLSGTGNQPQHF
TGTGCCAGCAGCCCTGACCTTTCCGGGACAGGGAACCAGCCCCAGCATTTT
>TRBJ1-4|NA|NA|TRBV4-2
CASSQGAANEKLFF
TGTGCCAGCAGCCAAGGCGCCGCGAATGAAAAACTGTTTTTT
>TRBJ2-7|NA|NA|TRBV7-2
CASSLARKEQYF
TGTGCCAGCAGCTTAGCCCGAAAAGAGCAGTACTTC
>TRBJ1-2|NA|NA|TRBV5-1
CASSLESGNYGYTF
TGCGCCAGCAGCTTGGAGTCCGGTAACTATGGCTACACCTTC
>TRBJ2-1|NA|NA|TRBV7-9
CASSSSRITYNEQFF
TGTGCCAGCAGCTCGTCCCGGATAACGTACAATGAGCAGTTCTTC
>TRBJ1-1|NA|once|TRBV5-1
CATLPAADTEAFF
TGCGCCACCTTACCCGCCGCGGACACTGAAGCTTTCTTT
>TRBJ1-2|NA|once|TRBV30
CAWGELNGYTF
TGTGCCTGGGGGGAGCTGAATGGCTACACCTTC
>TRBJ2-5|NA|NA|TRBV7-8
CASSPTSPFTLEYQETQYF
TGTGCCAGCAGTCCTACTAGCCCATTCACCCTAGAGTACCAAGAGACCCAGTACTTC
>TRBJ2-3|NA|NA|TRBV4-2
CASSQEEVLSADTQYF
TGTGCCAGCAGCCAAGAAGAAGTATTGTCGGCAGATACGCAGTATTTT
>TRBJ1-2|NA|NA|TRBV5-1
CASSLGPNLSGYTF
TGCGCCAGCAGCTTGGGACCTAACCTAAGTGGCTACACCTTC
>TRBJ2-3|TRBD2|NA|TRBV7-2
CASSLVGGSVADTQYF
TGTGCCAGCAGCTTAGTGGGGGGGAGCGTCGCAGATACGCAGTATTTT
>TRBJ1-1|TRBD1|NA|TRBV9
CASSVGYRGHGNTEAFF
TGTGCCAGCAGCGTAGGTTACAGGGGGCACGGGAACACTGAAGCTTTCTTT
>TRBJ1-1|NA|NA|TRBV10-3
CAISPGSGLTEAFF
TGTGCCATCAGTCCAGGGTCCGGTCTCACTGAAGCTTTCTTT
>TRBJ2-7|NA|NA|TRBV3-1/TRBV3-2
CASSQGVRAGYEQYF
TGTGCCAGCAGCCAAGGAGTCAGGGCCGGCTACGAGCAGTACTTC
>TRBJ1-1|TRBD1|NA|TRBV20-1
CSPHRGTEAFF
TGCAGTCCGCACAGGGGGACTGAAGCTTTCTTT
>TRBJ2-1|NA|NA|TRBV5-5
CASSQLSGLPNEQFF
TGTGCCAGCAGCCAACTTTCCGGACTACCCAATGAGCAGTTCTTC
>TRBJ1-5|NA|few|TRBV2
CASTLDGINQPQHF
TGTGCCAGCACCTTGGACGGTATCAATCAGCCCCAGCATTTT
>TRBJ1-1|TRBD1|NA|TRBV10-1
CASSGTGRTEAFF
TGCGCCAGCTCTGGGACAGGGAGGACTGAAGCTTTCTTT
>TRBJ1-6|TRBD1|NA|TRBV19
CASAGTGSSPLHF
TGTGCCAGTGCCGGGACAGGGTCTTCACCCCTCCACTTT
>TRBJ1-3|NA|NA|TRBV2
CASRLQTSGNTIYF
TGTGCCAGCAGGCTTCAGACTTCTGGAAACACCATATATTTT
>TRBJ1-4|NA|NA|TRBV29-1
CSVGSGTNEKLFF
TGCAGCGTTGGGAGTGGAACTAATGAAAAACTGTTTTTT
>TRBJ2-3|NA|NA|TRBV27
CASSLSAGTQYF
TGTGCCAGCAGTTTAAGTGCCGGTACGCAGTATTTT
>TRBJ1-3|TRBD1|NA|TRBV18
CASSPLTGDGNTIYF
TGTGCCAGCTCACCACTGACAGGGGATGGAAACACCATATATTTT
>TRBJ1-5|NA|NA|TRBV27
CASSSGLGEKQPQHF
TGTGCCAGCAGTTCCGGCCTGGGGGAGAAACAGCCCCAGCATTTT
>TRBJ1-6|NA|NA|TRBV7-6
CASSLGQGTNSPLHF
TGTGCCAGCAGCTTAGGGCAGGGAACTAATTCACCCCTCCACTTT
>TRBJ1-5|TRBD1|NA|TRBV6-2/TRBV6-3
CASSYSQDRGQPQHF
TGTGCCAGCAGTTACTCCCAGGACAGGGGGCAGCCCCAGCATTTT
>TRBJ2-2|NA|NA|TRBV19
CASSGRGKITGELFF
TGTGCCAGTAGTGGTCGGGGCAAGATCACCGGGGAGCTGTTTTTT